A selection of T cell receptor beta chains follows, all from one sample in a study of cytomegalovirus exposure and HLA in healthy donors. Measured with immunoSEQ multiplex PCR; TCRdb has only the in-frame clones, and not every one. The sample has some 130,000 clones, approximately 82% seen once. The sample taken for sequencing was PBMCs. The receptors originated from a man aged 25-45 years in good health and CMV-seropositive. Both conserved end residues are part of each CDR3. The D gene is left open where the match is weak.

TRBV11-3 | . | CASSSPGNTEAFF
TRBV4-1 | . | CASSQGDTVSGNTIYF
TRBV7-8 | . | CASSLGHNYGYTF
TRBV6-6 | . | CASSYEWQGQDYGYTF
TRBV25-1 | . | CASSESVAASSYNEQFF
TRBV7-3 | TRBD1 | CASSLNRDRGRAGELFF
TRBV19 | . | CASSIDWTGRGGRAYEQYF
TRBV29-1 | TRBD1 | CSAVTGKGRNTEAFF
TRBV5-4 | TRBD2 | CASSPEREGGKNIQYF
TRBV6-6 | . | CASVIHREAFF
TRBV14 | . | CASSQDRVGSPDTQYF
TRBV6-6 | TRBD1 | CASSGGQGNQPQHF
TRBV19 | . | CASSIGRGLAEAFF
TRBV19 | . | CASSMGAWYEQYF
TRBV2 | TRBD1 | CASQWDRGGNTEAFF
TRBV27 | . | CASSLSLGNTEAFF